Listed here is a single T cell receptor beta chain. Per the study methods: Reference gene primers were amplified, and this amplification served to estimate nucleated cell counts. Profiling relied on immunoSEQ multiplex PCR, and the TCRdb table lists in-frame clones only, not all of them. From that table come the V and J calls and clone size; the DNA was used to work out D and trimming. The sample has about 310,000 clones, roughly 86% seen once. V lost 2 bases and J lost 3, with 5 bases in between. This CDR3 region has 13 residues. The germline CDR1 and CDR2 sequences are SEHNR and FQNEAQ (reference sequence). The sample originates from a study of blood T cell repertoires in COVID-19. Looking at the study overall: Samples came from the United States, Italy and Spain, spanning acute and convalescent COVID-19.

The chain recombines TRBV7-9 with TRBJ2-1; D is unresolved. Sequences were obtained from peripheral blood. The source is a man aged 65-85 years with acute or convalescent COVID-19. This CDR3 is CASSLTSYNEQFF. The CDR3 DNA is TGTGCCAGCAGCTTAACCAGCTACAATGAGCAGTTCTTC.